Included here is one T cell receptor (beta chain) sequence, with context. This sample is drawn from a study of CD8 T cells in Susac syndrome. The germline V gene has CDR1 LNHDA and CDR2 SQIVND (reference sequence). The CDR3 is made up of 14 amino acids. V shed 5 bases and J shed 0 bases, with 8 bases lying between them. When the RNA was reverse transcribed, random hexamers were used with an input of roughly 0.45 to 1 ug. MiXCR was run by TCRdb on the immunoSEQ multiplex PCR reads, yielding one entry per CDR3 protein. The data hold a few hundred thousand distinct CDR3 sequences, with more than 80% observed a single time.

The chain couples TRBV19 to TRBJ1-3; no clear D gene. Sequenced input: CD8+ T cells from PBMCs. This clonotype originated in a human donor with multiple sclerosis. CDR3 DNA: TGTGCCAGTAGTTACAGCCTCTCTGGAAACACCATATATTTT. Its translation: CASSYSLSGNTIYF.